Below are 25 T cell receptor beta chains sequenced from a single sample in a study of blood T cell repertoires in COVID-19. The method was immunoSEQ multiplex PCR; TCRdb's version includes in-frame clones alone and lacks a portion of them. Seen here are around 200,000 clones, about nine tenths observed once, and the top ten hold more than 20%. Sequenced material: peripheral blood. These receptors all come from a man between 65 and 85 years old with active or convalescent COVID-19.

This clone was detected a few times. The chain recombines TRBV29-1 with TRBJ1-1; no clear D gene. The germline V gene has CDR1 SQVTM and CDR2 ANQGSEA. CDR3 length equals 11 residues. V was clipped by 7 bases and J by 2 bases, with 8 bases between them. The CDR3 protein is CSAQINTEAFF. The CDR3 DNA reads TGCAGCGCCCAAATTAACACTGAAGCTTTCTTT.

This chain connects TRBV18 to TRBJ1-1, with D tentatively TRBD1 (5 bases). Germline V gives CDR1 KGHSH, CDR2 LQKENI. The V and J ends lost 2 bases and 10 bases respectively, with 20 bases between them. This CDR3 spans 15 amino acids. CDR3 sequence: CASSPSGEGLSAAFF. The CDR3 region has the DNA TGTGCCAGCTCACCATCGGGGGAAGGCCTATCGGCAGCTTTCTTT.

The chain combines TRBV11-2 with TRBJ1-3, with D uncertain. V was clipped by 7 bases and J by 1 base, with 8 bases between them. Looked up from germline, CDR1 is SGHAT and CDR2 is FQNNGV. The CDR3 totals 13 residues. The chain's CDR3 is CASTLRSGNTIYF. CDR3 nucleotides: TGTGCCAGCACCCTCAGATCTGGAAACACCATATATTTT.

This rearrangement joins TRBV19 to TRBJ2-5; D is possibly TRBD2 (6 bases). V was cut by 6 bases and J by 1 base, with 12 bases left in between. The CDR3 runs 14 residues. Germline loops: CDR1 LNHDA, CDR2 SQIVND (reference sequence). CDR3: CASSDSGVQETQYF. DNA for the CDR3: TGTGCCAGTAGCGACTCGGGGGTCCAAGAGACCCAGTACTTC.

The V and J genes are TRBV5-8 and TRBJ2-7; 8 bases are a match to TRBD1. The CDR3 has 14 amino acids. Germline V gene data show CDR1 as SGHTS and CDR2 as YDEGEE. The ends lost 5 bases at V and 5 bases at J; junction bases unmatched: 9. Written as DNA, the CDR3 is TGTGCCAGCAGACGGACAGGGACGTCACACGAGCAGTACTTC. It encodes CASRRTGTSHEQYF.

J is TRBJ1-5 and V is TRBV15; D unresolved. The CDR3 has 16 residues. The germline V and J ends were trimmed by 0 bases and 5 bases, with 14 bases remaining between them. The germline V gene encodes CDR1 LNHNV and CDR2 YYDKDF (reference sequence). This chain's CDR3 is CATSRDRAYGDQPQHF. The CDR3 bases are TGTGCCACCAGCAGAGATAGGGCGTACGGGGATCAGCCCCAGCATTTT.

This clone occurred many times. The chain employs TRBV19 and TRBJ2-1; 8 bases are a match to TRBD2. J gave up 10 bases and V 5 bases, and 10 bases lay outside the gene matches. CDR1 and CDR2 (germline): LNHDA, SQIVND (reference sequence). The CDR3 is made up of 14 amino acids. Here the CDR3 reads CASSPGTRRGEQFF. The CDR3 DNA reads as TGTGCCAGTAGTCCCGGGACTAGAAGGGGCGAGCAGTTCTTC.

J is TRBJ1-3 and V is TRBV9; D ambiguous. This CDR3 has 15 amino acids. Germline CDR1 and CDR2: SGDLS and YYNGEE. Deletions cut 0 bases from V and 5 bases from J, with 12 bases between. The CDR3 sequence: CASSVEGGRRNTIYF. DNA for the CDR3: TGTGCCAGCAGCGTAGAGGGCGGGAGGAGAAACACCATATATTTT.

This clone has only a few counts. This chain connects TRBV28 to TRBJ2-2; TRBD2 might be the D (5 bases). Trimming stripped 7 bases from V and 4 bases from J, with 10 bases between. Germline values: CDR1 MDHEN, CDR2 SYDVKM. CDR3 size: 13 residues. The CDR3 nucleotides read TGTGCCAGCATCAGAGGGCCCACCGGGGAGCTGTTTTTT. Residues: CASIRGPTGELFF.

This chain links TRBV5-1 with TRBJ1-1; 8 bases fit TRBD1. Germline V gives CDR1 SGHRS, CDR2 YFSETQ. V dropped 7 bases and J dropped 3; count of bases not matched to a gene: 11. The CDR3 length is 15 residues. Here the CDR3 reads CASHELQGGDTEAFF. CDR3 sequence (DNA): TGCGCCAGCCATGAATTACAGGGGGGCGACACTGAAGCTTTCTTT. Variable domain in full (rest from reference TRBV5-1 and TRBJ1-1): KAGVTQTPRYLIKTRGQQVTLSCSPISGHRSVSWYQQTPGQGLQFLFEYFSETQRNKGNFPGRFSGRQFSNSRSEMNVSTLELGDSALYLCASHELQGGDTEAFFGQGTRLTVV.

V is TRBV7-9 and J is TRBJ2-6; D remains unclear. V was cut by 5 bases and J by 0 bases, with 8 bases left in between. The germline CDR1 and CDR2 sequences are SEHNR and FQNEAQ (reference sequence). The length of the CDR3 is 15 residues. The CDR3 sequence is CASSPQSSGANVLTF. The CDR3 DNA sequence: TGTGCCAGCAGCCCACAGAGCTCTGGGGCCAACGTCCTGACTTTC.

The chain uses TRBV6-5 and TRBJ1-1, with D tentatively TRBD1 (5 bases). Between the trimmed V and J ends, which lost 6 bases and 1 base, there was a span of 12 bases. CDR3 length: 14 amino acids. Germline lookup yields CDR1 MNHEY and CDR2 SVGAGI. The CDR3 DNA is TGTGCCAGCAGCGGGGGACCGGCGAACACTGAAGCTTTCTTT. Protein: CASSGGPANTEAFF.

The genes are TRBV14 and TRBJ2-1, with 10 bases that match TRBD1. The trim removed 3 bases at V and 8 bases at J, leaving 10 bases unmatched. Per the germline V gene, CDR1 is SGHDN and CDR2 is FVKESK. This CDR3 spans 16 amino acids. CDR3 in amino acids: CASSQEPGTGVHEQFF. The CDR3 nucleotides read TGTGCCAGCAGCCAGGAGCCCGGGACAGGGGTGCATGAGCAGTTCTTC.

The chain recombines TRBV5-1 with TRBJ1-2; D ambiguous. Germline loops: CDR1 SGHRS, CDR2 YFSETQ. The CDR3 is made up of 14 amino acids. V lost 0 bases to trimming and J lost 6 bases, with 12 bases between them. The CDR3 nucleotides are TGCGCCAGCAGCTTGGTGGCCGGGGATAATGGCTACACCTTC. Amino acids: CASSLVAGDNGYTF.

This chain uses TRBV10-3 with TRBJ2-7, with TRBD2 matching over 12 bases. Germline V gene lookup returns CDR1 ENHRY and CDR2 SYGVKD. V shed 3 bases, J shed 6 bases, and the junction held 3 bases outside the gene matches. This CDR3 region has 14 residues. CDR3 region: CAISEWTSGTEQYF. For the CDR3, the DNA is TGTGCCATCAGTGAATGGACTAGCGGGACCGAGCAGTACTTC.

This chain joins TRBV7-2 and TRBJ1-1, with D uncertain. Deletions cut 5 bases from V and 0 bases from J, with 13 bases between. Per the germline V gene, CDR1 is SGHTA and CDR2 is FQGNSA. CDR3 size: 15 residues. In DNA, the CDR3 is TGTGCCAGCAGCCTTAGTCAGACTATGAACACTGAAGCTTTCTTT. Its translation: CASSLSQTMNTEAFF.

In this sample, this clone turned up once. The V gene is TRBV4-3, the J gene TRBJ1-3; D not certain. V was cut by 1 base and J by 0 bases, with 7 bases left in between. Germline assignment: CDR1 LGHNA and CDR2 YSLEER. The CDR3 length is 15 residues. CDR3 loop: CASSQGAVSGNTIYF. CDR3 sequence (DNA): TGCGCCAGCAGCCAAGGAGCTGTCTCTGGAAACACCATATATTTT.

This chain links TRBV7-9 with TRBJ2-7, with 10 bases that match TRBD2. The CDR3 is 15 residues long. Looked up from germline, CDR1 is SEHNR and CDR2 is FQNEAQ (reference sequence). V dropped 1 base and J dropped 7; count of bases not matched to a gene: 7. CDR3 coding DNA: TGTGCCAGCAGCTTAGTTCTAGCGGGAGAAGGGGAGCAGTACTTC. Its translation: CASSLVLAGEGEQYF.

This clone was seen just once. The J gene is TRBJ2-2, the V gene TRBV24-1, with D unclear. Trimming stripped 4 bases from V and 3 bases from J, with 11 bases between. There are 15 residues in the CDR3. In germline, CDR1 is KGHDR, CDR2 SFDVKD. CDR3: CATSDQTKYTGELFF. CDR3 bases: TGTGCCACCAGTGACCAGACAAAATACACCGGGGAGCTGTTTTTT.

This chain links TRBV2 with TRBJ2-5; 10 nucleotides match TRBD1. CDR1 SNHLY and CDR2 FYNNEI come from the germline V gene. V gave up 0 bases and J gave up 5 bases; unmatched junction bases: 6. There are 16 residues in the CDR3. Here the CDR3 reads CASSEATGGGLETQYF. The CDR3 nucleotides read TGTGCCAGCAGTGAAGCGACAGGGGGCGGGTTGGAGACCCAGTACTTC.

This chain's CDR3 is CATSDPGRAETQYF. The CDR3 nucleotides read TGTGCCACCAGTGATCCCGGCAGGGCAGAGACCCAGTACTTC. The chain has TRBV24-1 and TRBJ2-5; weak D call: TRBD1 (5 bases). Germline-derived CDR1 and CDR2 are KGHDR and SFDVKD. CDR3 length: 14 residues. Trimming shortened V by 3 bases and J by 4 bases, and 11 bases separated the two germline ends.

V gene TRBV7-9 combines with J gene TRBJ2-1; TRBD1 aligns across 9 bases. The CDR3 runs 16 residues. V trimming: 1 base; J trimming: 5 bases; junction bases outside the gene matches: 6. From germline, CDR1 is SEHNR and CDR2 FQNEAQ (reference sequence). CDR3 nucleotide sequence: TGTGCCAGCAGCTTAGATTGGACAGGGGCAAACAATGAGCAGTTCTTC. Encoded protein: CASSLDWTGANNEQFF.

V gene TRBV9 combines with J gene TRBJ1-3, with D tentatively TRBD1 (5 bases). Trimming removed 1 base at V and 5 bases at J, with 10 bases between. CDR3 length: 14 amino acids. Germline CDR1 is SGDLS and CDR2 is YYNGEE. CDR3 in DNA: TGTGCCAGCAGCGTACAGGGTTTGCGAAACACCATATATTTT. Amino acid sequence: CASSVQGLRNTIYF.

The chain joins TRBV19 to TRBJ2-7; tentatively, D is TRBD2 (6 bases). V was pared by 5 bases and J by 1 base, with 9 bases between. The CDR3 is made up of 13 amino acids. From germline, CDR1 is LNHDA and CDR2 SQIVND (reference sequence). CDR3 sequence: CASSPTSSYEQYF. CDR3 nucleotides: TGTGCCAGTAGTCCGACTAGTTCCTACGAGCAGTACTTC.

The chain is built from TRBV7-9 and TRBJ1-2; a possible D gene is TRBD1 (6 bases). Trimming took off 3 bases at V and 3 bases at J, with 14 bases between the two ends. The length of the CDR3 is 15 residues. Germline V gives CDR1 SEHNR, CDR2 FQNEAQ (reference sequence). The CDR3 here is CASSFGTSSDYGYTF. CDR3 DNA: TGTGCCAGCAGCTTCGGGACATCCAGCGACTATGGCTACACCTTC.